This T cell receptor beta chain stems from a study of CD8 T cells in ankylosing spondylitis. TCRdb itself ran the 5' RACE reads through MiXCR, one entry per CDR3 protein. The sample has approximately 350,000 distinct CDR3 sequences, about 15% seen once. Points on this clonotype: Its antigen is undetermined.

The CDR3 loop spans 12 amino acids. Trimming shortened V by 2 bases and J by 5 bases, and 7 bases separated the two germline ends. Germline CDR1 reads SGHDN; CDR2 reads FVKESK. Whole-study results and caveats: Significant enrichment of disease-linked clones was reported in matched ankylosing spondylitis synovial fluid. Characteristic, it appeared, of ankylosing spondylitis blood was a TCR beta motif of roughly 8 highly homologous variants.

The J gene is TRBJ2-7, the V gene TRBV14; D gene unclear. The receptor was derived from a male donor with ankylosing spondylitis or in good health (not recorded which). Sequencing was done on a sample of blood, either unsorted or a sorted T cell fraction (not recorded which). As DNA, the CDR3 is TGTGCCAGCAGCCAATTAGGGAACGAGCAGTACTTC. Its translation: CASSQLGNEQYF.